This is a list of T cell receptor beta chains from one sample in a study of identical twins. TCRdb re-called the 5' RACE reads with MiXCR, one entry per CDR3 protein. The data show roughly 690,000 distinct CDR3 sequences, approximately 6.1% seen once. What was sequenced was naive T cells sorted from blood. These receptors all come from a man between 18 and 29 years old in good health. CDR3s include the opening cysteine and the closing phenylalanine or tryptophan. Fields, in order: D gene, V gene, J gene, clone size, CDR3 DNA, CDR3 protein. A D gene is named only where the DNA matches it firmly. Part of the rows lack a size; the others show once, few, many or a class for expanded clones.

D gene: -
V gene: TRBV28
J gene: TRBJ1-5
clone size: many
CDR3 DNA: TGTGCCACCACTCGGGGGACTCAGCCCCAGCATTTT
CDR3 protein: CATTRGTQPQHF

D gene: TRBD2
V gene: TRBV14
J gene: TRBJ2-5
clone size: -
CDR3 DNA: TGTGCCAGCAGCCAGCCCGGGACTAGCGGACAAGAGACCCAGTACTTC
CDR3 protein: CASSQPGTSGQETQYF

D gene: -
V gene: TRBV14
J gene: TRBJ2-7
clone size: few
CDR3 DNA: TGTGCCAGCAGCTCGATCCGAGACAGGACCTACGAGCAGTACTTC
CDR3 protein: CASSSIRDRTYEQYF

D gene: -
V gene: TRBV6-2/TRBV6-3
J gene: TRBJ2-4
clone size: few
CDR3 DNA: TGTGCCAGCAGGCCAGTTCTAGATCTAGCCAAAAACATTCAGTACTTC
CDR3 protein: CASRPVLDLAKNIQYF

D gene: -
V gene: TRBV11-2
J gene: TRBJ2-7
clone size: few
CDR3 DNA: TGTGCCAGCAGCTCAATACGGGGGGCTAAGAACGAGCAGTACTTC
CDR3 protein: CASSSIRGAKNEQYF

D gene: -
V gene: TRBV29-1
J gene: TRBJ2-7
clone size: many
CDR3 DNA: TGCAGCGTTAGTGGCTCCTACGAGCAGTACTTC
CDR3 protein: CSVSGSYEQYF

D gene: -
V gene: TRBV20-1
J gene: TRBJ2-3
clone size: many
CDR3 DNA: TGCAGTGCTAGCTCGATTGTGGGCGGCACAGATACGCAGTATTTT
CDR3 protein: CSASSIVGGTDTQYF

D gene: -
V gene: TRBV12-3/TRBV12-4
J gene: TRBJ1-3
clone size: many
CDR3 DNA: TGTGCCAGCAGTTTCGATGACTCTGGAAACACCATATATTTT
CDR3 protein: CASSFDDSGNTIYF

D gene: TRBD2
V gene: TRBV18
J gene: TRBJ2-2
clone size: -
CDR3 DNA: TGTGCCAGCTCACCACCGGGACTAGCGGGAGGCCGGGACACCGGGGAGCTGTTTTTT
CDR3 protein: CASSPPGLAGGRDTGELFF

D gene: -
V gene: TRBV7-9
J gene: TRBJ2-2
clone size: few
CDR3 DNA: TGTGCCAGCAGCTACCCCGGGGTCACCGGGGAGCTGTTTTTT
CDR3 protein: CASSYPGVTGELFF

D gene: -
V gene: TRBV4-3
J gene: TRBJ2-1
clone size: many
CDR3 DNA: TGCGCCAGCAGCCAAGGCCCTCTGTCCAATGAGCAGTTCTTC
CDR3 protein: CASSQGPLSNEQFF

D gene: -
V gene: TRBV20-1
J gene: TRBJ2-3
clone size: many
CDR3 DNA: TGCAGTGTCCCCCCCGGGGGGCCGACGGACACAGATACGCAGTATTTT
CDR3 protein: CSVPPGGPTDTDTQYF

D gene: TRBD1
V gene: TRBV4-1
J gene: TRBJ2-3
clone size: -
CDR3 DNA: TGCGCCAGCAGCCGTCGGGACAGAGTATTAGGAGATACGCAGTATTTT
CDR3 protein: CASSRRDRVLGDTQYF

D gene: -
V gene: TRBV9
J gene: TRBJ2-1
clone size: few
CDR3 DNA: TGTGCCAGCAGCGTAAATCCTTACGGGGCAGAAAATGAGCAGTTCTTC
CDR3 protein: CASSVNPYGAENEQFF

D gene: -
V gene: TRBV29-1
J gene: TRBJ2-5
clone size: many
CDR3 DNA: TGCAGCGGGTTTGATGAGACCCAGTACTTC
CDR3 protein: CSGFDETQYF

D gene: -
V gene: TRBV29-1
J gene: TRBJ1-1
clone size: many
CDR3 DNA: TGCAGCGTTGTGACGTTAGGCGATAGTCCCGGGGGGGAAGCTTTCTTT
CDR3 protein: CSVVTLGDSPGGEAFF

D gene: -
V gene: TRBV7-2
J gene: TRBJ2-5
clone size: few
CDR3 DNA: TGTGCCAGCAGCTTAGCTAACAGGGAGCTGGTGACCCAGTACTTC
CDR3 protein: CASSLANRELVTQYF

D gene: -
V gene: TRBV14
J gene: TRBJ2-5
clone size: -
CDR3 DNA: TGTGCCAGCAGCCAAGAAGGGAGCGCGCGGGGAGAGACCCAGTACTTC
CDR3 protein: CASSQEGSARGETQYF

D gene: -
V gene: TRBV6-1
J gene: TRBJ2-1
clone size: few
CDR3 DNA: TGTGCCAGCAGTACCAGGGGGGGGAGTGAGGCTTACAATGAGCAGTTCTTC
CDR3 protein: CASSTRGGSEAYNEQFF

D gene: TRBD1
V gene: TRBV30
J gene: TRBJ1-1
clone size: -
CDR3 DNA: TGTGCCTGGAGTGTACCCGGACAGGTGACTTTCTTT
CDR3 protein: CAWSVPGQVTFF

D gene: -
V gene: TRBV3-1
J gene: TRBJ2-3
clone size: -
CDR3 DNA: TGTGCCAGCAGCCAAGGCGGAAGAAGTTGGGGAGTGGCAGATACGCAGTATTTT
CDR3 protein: CASSQGGRSWGVADTQYF

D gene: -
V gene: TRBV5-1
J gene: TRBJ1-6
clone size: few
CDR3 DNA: TGCGCCAGCAGCTTGAGTGGGCGGCAGGACTATAATTCACCCCTCCACTTT
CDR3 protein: CASSLSGRQDYNSPLHF

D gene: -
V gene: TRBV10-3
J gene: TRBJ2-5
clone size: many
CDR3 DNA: TGTGCCATCAGTGAGTCTGCCCCAGGGACCCAGTACTTC
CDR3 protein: CAISESAPGTQYF

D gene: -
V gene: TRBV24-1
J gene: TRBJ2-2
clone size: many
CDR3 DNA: TGTGCCACCAGTGACGGGTTCGGGGAGCTGTTTTTT
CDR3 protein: CATSDGFGELFF

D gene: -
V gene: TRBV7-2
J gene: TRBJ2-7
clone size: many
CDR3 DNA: TGTGCCAGCAGCTTGTGGTCGGTCGACGAGCAGTACTTC
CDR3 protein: CASSLWSVDEQYF

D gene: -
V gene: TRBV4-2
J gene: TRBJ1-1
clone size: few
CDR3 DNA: TGTGCCAGCAGCCAAGATTACCTGAACACTGAAGCTTTCTTT
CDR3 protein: CASSQDYLNTEAFF

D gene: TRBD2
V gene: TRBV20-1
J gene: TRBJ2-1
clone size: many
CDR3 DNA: TGCAGTGCTTTTCCCCCCGGGACTAGCGGAAGCTCCTACAATGAGCAGTTCTTC
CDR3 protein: CSAFPPGTSGSSYNEQFF

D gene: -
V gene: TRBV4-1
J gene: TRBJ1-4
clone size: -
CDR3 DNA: TGCGCCAGCAGCCAAGTAACACTGAATGAAAAACTGTTTTTT
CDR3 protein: CASSQVTLNEKLFF

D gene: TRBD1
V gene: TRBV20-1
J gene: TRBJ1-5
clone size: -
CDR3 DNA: TGCAGTGCGCCTCAGGGGGCAGCGGATCAGCCCCAGCATTTT
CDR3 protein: CSAPQGAADQPQHF

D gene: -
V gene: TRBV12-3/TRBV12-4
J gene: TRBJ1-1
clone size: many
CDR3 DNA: TGTGCCAGCAGTTTATCGGGGGACATTCTCACAAACACTGAAGCTTTCTTT
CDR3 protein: CASSLSGDILTNTEAFF

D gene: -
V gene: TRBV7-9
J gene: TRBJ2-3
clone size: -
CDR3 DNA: TGTGCCAGCAGCGGTCAAGGCGGCCCGCTCACAGATACGCAGTATTTT
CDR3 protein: CASSGQGGPLTDTQYF